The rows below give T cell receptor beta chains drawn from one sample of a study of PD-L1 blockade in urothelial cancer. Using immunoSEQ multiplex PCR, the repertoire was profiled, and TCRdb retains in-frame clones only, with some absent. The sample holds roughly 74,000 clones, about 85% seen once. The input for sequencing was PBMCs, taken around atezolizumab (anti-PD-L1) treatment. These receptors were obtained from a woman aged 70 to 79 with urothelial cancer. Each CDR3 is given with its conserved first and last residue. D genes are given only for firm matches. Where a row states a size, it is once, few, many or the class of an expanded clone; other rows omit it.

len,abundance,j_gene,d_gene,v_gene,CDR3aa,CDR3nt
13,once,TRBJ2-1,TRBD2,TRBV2,CASSWGGDNEQFF,TGTGCCAGCAGTTGGGGAGGGGACAATGAGCAGTTCTTC
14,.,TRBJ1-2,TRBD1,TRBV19,CASSRQGQSYGYTF,TGTGCCAGTAGTAGACAGGGACAGTCCTATGGCTACACCTTC
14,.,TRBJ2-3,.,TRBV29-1,CSVRHRTSTDTQYF,TGCAGCGTTAGGCACAGGACCAGCACAGATACGCAGTATTTT
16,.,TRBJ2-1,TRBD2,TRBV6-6,CASTGLDASSYNEQFF,TGTGCCAGCACCGGACTAGACGCTAGCTCCTACAATGAGCAGTTCTTC
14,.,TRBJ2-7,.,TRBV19,CASSKTWGPYEQYF,TGTGCCAGTAGCAAGACCTGGGGCCCCTACGAGCAGTACTTC
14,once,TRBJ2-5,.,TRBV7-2,CASSTSRVIETQYF,TGTGCCAGCAGCACGAGCAGGGTTATAGAGACCCAGTACTTC
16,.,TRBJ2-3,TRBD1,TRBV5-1,CASSLGTGGTTDTQYF,TGCGCCAGCAGCTTGGGAACAGGGGGGACCACAGATACGCAGTATTTT
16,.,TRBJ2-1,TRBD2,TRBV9,CASSVGQRGANNEQFF,TGTGCCAGCAGCGTAGGACAGCGGGGGGCAAACAATGAGCAGTTCTTC
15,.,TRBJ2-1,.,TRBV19,CASSIRGSSYNEQFF,TGTGCCAGTAGTATTCGGGGGAGCTCCTACAATGAGCAGTTCTTC
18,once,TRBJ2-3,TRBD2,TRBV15,CATSRDIEVAGRTDTQYF,TGTGCCACCAGCAGAGATATCGAGGTAGCGGGCCGCACAGATACGCAGTATTTT
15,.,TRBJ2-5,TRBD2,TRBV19,CATSGTSGGEETQYF,TGTGCCACTTCCGGGACTAGCGGGGGTGAAGAGACCCAGTACTTC
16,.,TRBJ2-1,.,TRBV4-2,CASSQNSYSTNNEQFF,TGTGCCAGCAGCCAAAACAGCTATTCCACGAACAATGAGCAGTTCTTC
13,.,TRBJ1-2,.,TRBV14,CASSLGGIDGYTF,TGTGCCAGCAGCCTCGGAGGGATAGACGGCTACACCTTC
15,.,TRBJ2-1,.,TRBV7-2,CASSLTYSSYNEQFF,TGTGCCAGCAGCTTAACATACAGCTCCTACAATGAGCAGTTCTTC
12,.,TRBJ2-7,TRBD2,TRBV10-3,CAITATSGEQYF,TGTGCCATCACCGCGACTAGCGGCGAGCAGTACTTC
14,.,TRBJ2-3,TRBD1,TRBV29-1,CSLRDRVITDTQYF,TGCAGCTTGCGGGACAGGGTAATCACAGATACGCAGTATTTT